The T cell receptor beta chain described here comes from a study of blood T cell repertoires in COVID-19. Study-wide context: Donors in the United States, Italy and Spain gave samples during acute or convalescent COVID-19. The cDNA or gDNA used as material had been derived from T cells, B-cell-depleted T cells, or PBMCs.

Original methodology: Estimates of nucleated cell counts were drawn from the amplification of reference gene primers. TCRdb's copy holds only in-frame clones and misses some; the assay was immunoSEQ multiplex PCR. V and J calls and clone size come straight from that table; D and trimming were deduced from the DNA. The repertoire holds 200,000 to 300,000 clones, with 75% to 85% as singletons. The material sequenced was peripheral blood. The TCR originated in a woman in her 70s with acute or convalescent COVID-19.

The CDR3: CASGPYLRFRVNTEAFF. CDR3 bases: TGTGCTAGTGGTCCGTATCTTAGATTCAGGGTAAACACTGAAGCTTTCTTT. The V call is TRBV12-5, the J call TRBJ1-1; perhaps TRBD1 as D (5 bases). Germline V gene data show CDR1 as LGHNT and CDR2 as FRNRAP. The V gene lost 5 bases and the J gene lost 2 bases, with 21 bases spanning the gap. CDR3 length: 17 residues.